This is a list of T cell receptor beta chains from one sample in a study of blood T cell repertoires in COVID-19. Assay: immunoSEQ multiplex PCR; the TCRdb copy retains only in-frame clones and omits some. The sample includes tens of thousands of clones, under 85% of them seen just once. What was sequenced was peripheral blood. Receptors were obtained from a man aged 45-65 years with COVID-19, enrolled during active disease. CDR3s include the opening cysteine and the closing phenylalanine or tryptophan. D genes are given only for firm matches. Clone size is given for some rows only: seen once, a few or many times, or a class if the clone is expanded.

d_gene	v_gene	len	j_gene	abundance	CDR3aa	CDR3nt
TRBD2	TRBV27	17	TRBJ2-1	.	CASSAPPGLAGRNEQFF	TGTGCCAGCAGCGCGCCTCCGGGACTAGCGGGGAGGAATGAGCAGTTCTTC
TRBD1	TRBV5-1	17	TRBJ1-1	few	CASKQGYRSRMNTEAFF	TGCGCCAGCAAACAGGGGTACCGAAGCCGCATGAACACTGAAGCTTTCTTT
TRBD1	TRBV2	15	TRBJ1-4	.	CASSGTGLRGEKLFF	TGTGCCAGCAGTGGGACAGGGCTACGGGGCGAAAAACTGTTTTTT
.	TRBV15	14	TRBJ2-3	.	CATQGGGGVDTQYF	TGTGCCACCCAAGGGGGGGGTGGGGTTGATACGCAGTATTTT
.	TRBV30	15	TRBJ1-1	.	CAWSLRGGTNTEAFF	TGTGCCTGGAGCCTACGGGGAGGTACGAACACTGAAGCTTTCTTT
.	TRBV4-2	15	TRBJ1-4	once	CASSQELNAGEKLFF	TGTGCCAGCAGCCAAGAACTAAATGCCGGGGAAAAACTGTTTTTT
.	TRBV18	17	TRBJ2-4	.	CASSQSRGGLAKNIQYF	TGTGCCAGCTCACAGAGTCGTGGGGGACTAGCCAAAAACATTCAGTACTTC
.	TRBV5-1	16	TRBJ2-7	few	CASCHPPLGGAHEQYF	TGCGCCAGCTGCCATCCGCCCCTGGGGGGGGCTCACGAGCAGTACTTC
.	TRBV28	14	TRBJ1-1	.	CASSSHGSVTEAFF	TGTGCCAGCAGCTCTCATGGGAGTGTCACTGAAGCTTTCTTT
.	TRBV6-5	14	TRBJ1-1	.	CASSYSTGNTEAFF	TGTGCCAGCAGTTACTCCACAGGGAACACTGAAGCTTTCTTT
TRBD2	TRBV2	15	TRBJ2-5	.	CASSELTSGQETQYF	TGTGCCAGCAGTGAACTGACTAGCGGCCAAGAGACCCAGTACTTC
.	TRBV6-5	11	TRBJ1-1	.	CASAGDLGAFF	TGTGCCAGCGCAGGGGATCTGGGAGCTTTCTTT
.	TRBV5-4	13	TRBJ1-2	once	CASSPDSYYGYTF	TGTGCCAGCAGCCCGGACAGCTACTATGGCTACACCTTC
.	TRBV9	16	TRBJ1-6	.	CASSVEPSSYNSPLHF	TGTGCCAGCAGCGTAGAGCCGAGCTCCTATAATTCACCCCTCCACTTT
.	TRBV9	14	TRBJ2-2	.	CASSVATSTGELFF	TGTGCCAGCAGCGTAGCTACGTCAACCGGGGAGCTGTTTTTT
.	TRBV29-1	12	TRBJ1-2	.	CSVGPGNYGYTF	TGCAGCGTTGGACCAGGGAACTATGGCTACACCTTC
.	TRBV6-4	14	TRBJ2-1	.	CASSEGRDVDEQFF	TGTGCCAGCAGTGAGGGGCGGGATGTCGATGAGCAGTTCTTC
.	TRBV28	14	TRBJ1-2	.	CASSISDSNYGYTF	TGTGCCAGCAGTATCAGCGACAGTAACTATGGCTACACCTTC
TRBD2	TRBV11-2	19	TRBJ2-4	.	CASSFSPGLAGGFKNIQYF	TGTGCCAGCAGCTTCTCCCCGGGACTAGCGGGAGGATTCAAAAACATTCAGTACTTC
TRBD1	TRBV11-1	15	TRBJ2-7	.	CASSLADRPVYEQYF	TGTGCCAGCAGCTTGGCGGACAGGCCTGTCTACGAGCAGTACTTC
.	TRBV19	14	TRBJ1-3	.	CASSIDSGMDTIYF	TGTGCCAGTAGTATAGATTCGGGTATGGACACCATATATTTT
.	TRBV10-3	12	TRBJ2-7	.	CAISDRSYEQYF	TGTGCCATCAGTGACAGATCCTACGAGCAGTACTTC
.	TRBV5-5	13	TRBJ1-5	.	CASVPRGCEPQHF	TGTGCCAGCGTTCCCCGAGGGTGCGAGCCCCAGCATTTT
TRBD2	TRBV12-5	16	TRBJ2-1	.	CASGPSGTSVYNEQFF	TGTGCTAGTGGCCCGTCGGGGACTAGCGTTTACAATGAGCAGTTCTTC
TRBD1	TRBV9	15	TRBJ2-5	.	CASSTQGRGPETQYF	TGTGCCAGCAGCACCCAGGGTAGGGGGCCAGAGACCCAGTACTTC
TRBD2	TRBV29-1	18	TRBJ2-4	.	CSVDYLASGGAFKNIQYF	TGCAGCGTTGACTATTTAGCAAGCGGGGGGGCCTTTAAAAACATTCAGTACTTC
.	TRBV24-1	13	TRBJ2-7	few	CATSDLRFSGQYF	TGTGCCACCAGTGATTTGCGGTTCTCGGGGCAGTACTTC
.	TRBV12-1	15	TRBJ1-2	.	CASSCPGQGLGGYTF	TGTGCCAGCAGCTGTCCAGGGCAGGGGCTGGGTGGCTACACCTTC
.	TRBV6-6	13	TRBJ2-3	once	CASRVRVGDTQYF	TGTGCCAGCAGGGTGCGGGTAGGAGATACGCAGTATTTT
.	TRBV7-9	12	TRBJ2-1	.	CASSSRVNEQFF	TGTGCCAGCAGCTCCAGGGTGAATGAGCAGTTCTTC
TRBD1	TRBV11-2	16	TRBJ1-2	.	CASSLVPAGQTYGYTF	TGTGCCAGCAGCTTAGTCCCCGCGGGACAGACCTATGGCTACACCTTC
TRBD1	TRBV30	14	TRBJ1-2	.	CAWRPKDRNYGYTF	TGTGCCTGGCGCCCAAAGGACAGGAACTATGGCTACACCTTC
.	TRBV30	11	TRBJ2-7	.	CAWSLVGEQYF	TGTGCCTGGAGTCTAGTGGGCGAGCAGTACTTC
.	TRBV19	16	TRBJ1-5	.	CASSDGGHGLDQPQHF	TGTGCCAGTAGTGATGGCGGACACGGGTTGGATCAGCCCCAGCATTTT
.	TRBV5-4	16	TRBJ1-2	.	CASSLGGGSSYYGYTF	TGTGCCAGCAGCTTAGGAGGCGGGAGTAGTTACTATGGCTACACCTTC
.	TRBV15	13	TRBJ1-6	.	CATSSGPNSPLHF	TGTGCCACCAGCAGTGGCCCTAATTCACCCCTCCACTTT